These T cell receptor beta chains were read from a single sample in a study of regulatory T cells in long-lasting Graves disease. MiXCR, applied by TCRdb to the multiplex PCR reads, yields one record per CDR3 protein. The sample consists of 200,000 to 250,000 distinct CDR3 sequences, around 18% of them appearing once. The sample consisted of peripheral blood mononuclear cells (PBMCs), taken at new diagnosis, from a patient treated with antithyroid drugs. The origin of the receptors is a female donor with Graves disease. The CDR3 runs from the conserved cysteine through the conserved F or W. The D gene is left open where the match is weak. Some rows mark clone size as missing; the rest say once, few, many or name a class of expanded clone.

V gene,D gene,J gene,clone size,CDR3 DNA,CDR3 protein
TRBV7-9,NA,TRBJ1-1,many,TGTGCCAGCAGCCCCCTAGGGCAGGGCTCAAGGGCGAACACTGAAGCTTTCTTT,CASSPLGQGSRANTEAFF
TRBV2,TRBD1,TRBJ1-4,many,TGTGCCAGCAGTGAGGGGGGACAGGGGAGCGAAAAACTGTTTTTT,CASSEGGQGSEKLFF
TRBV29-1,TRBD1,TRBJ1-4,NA,TGCAGCGTTCCCACAGGGGTTGGGGGTGAAAAACTGTTTTTT,CSVPTGVGGEKLFF
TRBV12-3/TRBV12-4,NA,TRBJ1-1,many,TGTGCCAGCGAATCAACCATGAACACTGAAGCTTTCTTT,CASESTMNTEAFF
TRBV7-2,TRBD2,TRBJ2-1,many,TGTGCCAGCAGCCCGAAACTAGCGGGAGCCCACAATGAGCAGTTCTTC,CASSPKLAGAHNEQFF
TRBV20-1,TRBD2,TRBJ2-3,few,TGCAGTGCTTCCCAGGCGGGAGGACGCACAGATACGCAGTATTTT,CSASQAGGRTDTQYF
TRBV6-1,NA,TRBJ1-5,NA,TGTGCCAGCAGTGAACAGGGATCCGGCAATCAGCCCCAGCATTTT,CASSEQGSGNQPQHF
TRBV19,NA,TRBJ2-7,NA,TGTGCCAGTAGTATATCCCAGGCCAGCTCCTACGAGCAGTACTTC,CASSISQASSYEQYF
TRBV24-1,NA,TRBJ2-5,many,TGTGCCACCTCGGAGTCTCCAGAGACCCAGTACTTC,CATSESPETQYF
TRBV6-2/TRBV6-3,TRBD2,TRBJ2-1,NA,TGTGCCAGCAGTTTACAGCTAGCGGGACGCTACAATGAGCAGTTCTTC,CASSLQLAGRYNEQFF
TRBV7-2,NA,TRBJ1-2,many,TGTGCCAGCAGCTTTGGGGGGGTTATCTATGGCTACACCTTC,CASSFGGVIYGYTF
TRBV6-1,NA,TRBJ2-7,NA,TGTGCCAGCATCAAGGGAACCGGGGGGCCCTACGAGCAGTACTTC,CASIKGTGGPYEQYF